Detailed here is one T cell receptor beta chain. This entry belongs to a study of CXCR3-negative and CXCR3-positive naive CD8 T cells. In preparing the TRB cDNA libraries, 5' RACE with UMI labels was used. No DNA is given; TCRdb re-called the 5' RACE reads and lists each CDR3 protein once. This sample's table reports 45,000 to 65,000 distinct CDR3 sequences. Germline-derived CDR1 and CDR2 are MDHEN and SYDVKM. CDR3 length: 14 amino acids. The origin of this receptor is a human donor in good health. Some clones in this sample may be carry-over from other donors' samples. The genes are TRBV28 and TRBJ2-1; TCRdb returns TRBD2, unconfirmable since there is no DNA. The material sequenced was memory CD8+ T cells from blood. The chain's CDR3 is CASSLLGGGNEQFF.